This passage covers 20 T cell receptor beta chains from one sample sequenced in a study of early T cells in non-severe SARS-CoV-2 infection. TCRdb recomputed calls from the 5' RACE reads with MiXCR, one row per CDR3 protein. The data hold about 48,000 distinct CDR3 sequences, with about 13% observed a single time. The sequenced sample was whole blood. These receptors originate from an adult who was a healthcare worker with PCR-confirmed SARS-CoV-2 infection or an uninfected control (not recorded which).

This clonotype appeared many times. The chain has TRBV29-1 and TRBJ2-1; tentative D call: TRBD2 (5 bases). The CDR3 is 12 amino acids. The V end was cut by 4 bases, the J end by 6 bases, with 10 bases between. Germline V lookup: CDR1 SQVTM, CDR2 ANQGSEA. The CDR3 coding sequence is TGCAGCGTTGGAGGGAACAGCAATGAGCAGTTCTTC. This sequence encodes CSVGGNSNEQFF.

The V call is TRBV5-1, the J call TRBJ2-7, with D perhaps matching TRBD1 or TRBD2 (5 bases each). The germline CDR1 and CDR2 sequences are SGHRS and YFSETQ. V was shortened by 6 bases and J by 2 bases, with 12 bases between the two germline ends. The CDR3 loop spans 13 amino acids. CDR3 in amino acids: CASNRDGAYEQYF. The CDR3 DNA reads TGCGCCAGCAACCGGGACGGCGCCTACGAGCAGTACTTC.

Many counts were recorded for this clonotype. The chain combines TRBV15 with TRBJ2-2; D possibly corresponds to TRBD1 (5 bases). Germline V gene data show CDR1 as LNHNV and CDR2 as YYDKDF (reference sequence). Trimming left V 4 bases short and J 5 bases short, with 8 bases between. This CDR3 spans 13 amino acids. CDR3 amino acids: CATSIYRTGELFF. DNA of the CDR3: TGTGCCACCAGCATATACAGGACCGGGGAGCTGTTTTTT.

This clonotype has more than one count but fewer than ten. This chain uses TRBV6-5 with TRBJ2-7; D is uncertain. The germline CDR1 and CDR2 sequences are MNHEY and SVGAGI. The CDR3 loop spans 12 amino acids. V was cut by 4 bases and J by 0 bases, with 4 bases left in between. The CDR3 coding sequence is TGTGCCAGCAGTTCCCGCTCCTACGAGCAGTACTTC. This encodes CASSSRSYEQYF.

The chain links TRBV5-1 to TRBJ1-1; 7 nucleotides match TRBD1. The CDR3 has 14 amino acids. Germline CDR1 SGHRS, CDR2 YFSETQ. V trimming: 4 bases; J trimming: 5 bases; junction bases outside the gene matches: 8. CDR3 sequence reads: CASSQTGTSTEAFF. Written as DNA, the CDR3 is TGCGCCAGCAGCCAGACAGGGACGAGTACTGAAGCTTTCTTT.

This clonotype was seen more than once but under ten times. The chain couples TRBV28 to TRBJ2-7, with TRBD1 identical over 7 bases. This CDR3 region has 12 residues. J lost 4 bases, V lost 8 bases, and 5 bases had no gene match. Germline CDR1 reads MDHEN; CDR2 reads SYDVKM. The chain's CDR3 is CASRDSAYEQYF. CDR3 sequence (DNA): TGTGCCAGCCGGGACAGCGCGTACGAGCAGTACTTC.

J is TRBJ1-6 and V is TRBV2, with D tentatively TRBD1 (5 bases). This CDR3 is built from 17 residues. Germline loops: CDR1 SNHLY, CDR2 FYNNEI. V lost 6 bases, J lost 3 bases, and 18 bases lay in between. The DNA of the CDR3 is TGTGCCAGCAGGAGCCGATACCAGGGCCTCTATAATTCACCCCTCCACTTT. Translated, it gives CASRSRYQGLYNSPLHF.

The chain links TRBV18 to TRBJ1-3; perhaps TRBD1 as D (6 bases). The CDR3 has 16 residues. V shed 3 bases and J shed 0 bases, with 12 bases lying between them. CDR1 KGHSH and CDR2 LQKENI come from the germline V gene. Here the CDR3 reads CASSPRTDTSGNTIYF. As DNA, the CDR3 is TGTGCCAGCTCACCCAGGACAGACACCTCTGGAAACACCATATATTTT.

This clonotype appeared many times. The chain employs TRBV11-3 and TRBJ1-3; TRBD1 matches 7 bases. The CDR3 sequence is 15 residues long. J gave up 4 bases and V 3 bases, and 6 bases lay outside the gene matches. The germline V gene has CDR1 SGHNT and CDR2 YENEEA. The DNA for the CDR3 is TGTGCCAGCAGCTTGACAGGGAAATCGGGAAACACCATATATTTT. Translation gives CASSLTGKSGNTIYF.

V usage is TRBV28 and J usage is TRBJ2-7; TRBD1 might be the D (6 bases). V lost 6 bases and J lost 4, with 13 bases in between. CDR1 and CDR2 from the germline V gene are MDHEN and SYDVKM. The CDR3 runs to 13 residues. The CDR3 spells CASSLQGLYEQYF. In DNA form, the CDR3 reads TGTGCCAGCAGCCTACAGGGTCTTTACGAGCAGTACTTC.

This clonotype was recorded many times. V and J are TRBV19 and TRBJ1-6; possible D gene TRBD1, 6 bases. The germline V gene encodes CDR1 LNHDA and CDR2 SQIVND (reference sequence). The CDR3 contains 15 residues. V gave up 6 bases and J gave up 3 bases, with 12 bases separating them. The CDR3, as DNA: TGTGCCAGTAGAGGGACACGGAGCTATAATTCACCCCTCCACTTT. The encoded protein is CASRGTRSYNSPLHF.

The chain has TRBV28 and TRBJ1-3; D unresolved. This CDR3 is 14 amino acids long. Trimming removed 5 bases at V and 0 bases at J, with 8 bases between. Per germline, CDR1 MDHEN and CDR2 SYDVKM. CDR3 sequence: CASSRTYSGNTIYF. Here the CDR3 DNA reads TGTGCCAGCAGTCGGACGTACTCTGGAAACACCATATATTTT.

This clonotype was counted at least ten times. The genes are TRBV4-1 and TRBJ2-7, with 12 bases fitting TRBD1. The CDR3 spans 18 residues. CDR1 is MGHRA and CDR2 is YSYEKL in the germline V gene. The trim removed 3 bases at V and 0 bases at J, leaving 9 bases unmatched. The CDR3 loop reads CASSQGQGAAEISYEQYF. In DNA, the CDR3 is TGCGCCAGCAGCCAGGGACAGGGGGCTGCTGAAATCTCCTACGAGCAGTACTTC.

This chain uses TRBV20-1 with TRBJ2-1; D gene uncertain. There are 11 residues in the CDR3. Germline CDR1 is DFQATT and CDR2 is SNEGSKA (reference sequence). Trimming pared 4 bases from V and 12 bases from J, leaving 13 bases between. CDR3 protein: CSAISLMSQFF. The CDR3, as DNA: TGCAGTGCTATTTCCCTAATGTCGCAGTTCTTC.

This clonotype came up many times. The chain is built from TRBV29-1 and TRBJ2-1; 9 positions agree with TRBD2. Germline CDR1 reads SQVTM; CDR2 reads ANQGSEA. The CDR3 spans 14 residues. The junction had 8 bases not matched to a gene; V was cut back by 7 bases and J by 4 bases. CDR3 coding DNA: TGCAGCGAAGGGGCGGGAGGGACATACAATGAGCAGTTCTTC. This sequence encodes CSEGAGGTYNEQFF.

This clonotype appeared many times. The CDR3 coding sequence is TGTGCCAGCAGTTTATCGGGTCTTAGCACAGATACGCAGTATTTT. Translation: CASSLSGLSTDTQYF. The V and J genes are TRBV12-3 or TRBV12-4 and TRBJ2-3; no clear D gene. V was trimmed by 2 bases and J by 0 bases, leaving 9 bases between them. This CDR3 has 15 amino acids.

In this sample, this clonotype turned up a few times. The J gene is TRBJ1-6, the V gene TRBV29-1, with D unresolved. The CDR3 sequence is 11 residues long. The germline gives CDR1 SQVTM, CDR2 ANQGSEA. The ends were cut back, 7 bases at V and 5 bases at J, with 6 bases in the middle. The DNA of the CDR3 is TGCAGCGCACTGAATAATTCACCCCTCCACTTT. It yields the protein CSALNNSPLHF.

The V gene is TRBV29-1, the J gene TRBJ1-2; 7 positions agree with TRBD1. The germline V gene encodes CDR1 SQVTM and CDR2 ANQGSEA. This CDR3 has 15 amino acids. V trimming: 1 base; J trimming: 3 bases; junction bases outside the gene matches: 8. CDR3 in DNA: TGCAGCGTTGAAGGCTTAACAGGGGAGCACTATGGCTACACCTTC. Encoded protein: CSVEGLTGEHYGYTF.

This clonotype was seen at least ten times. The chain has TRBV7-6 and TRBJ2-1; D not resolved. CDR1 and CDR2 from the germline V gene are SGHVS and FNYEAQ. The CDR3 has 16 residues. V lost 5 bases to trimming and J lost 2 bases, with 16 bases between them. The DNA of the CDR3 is TGTGCCAGCAGCCCGCGGACGGGTGGCGCCTACAATGAGCAGTTCTTC. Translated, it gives CASSPRTGGAYNEQFF.

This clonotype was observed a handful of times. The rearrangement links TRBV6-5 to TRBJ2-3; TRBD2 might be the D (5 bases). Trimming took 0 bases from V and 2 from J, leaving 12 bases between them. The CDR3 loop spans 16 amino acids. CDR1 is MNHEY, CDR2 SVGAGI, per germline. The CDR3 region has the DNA TGTGCCAGCAGTTACTCGAGGGAACGGTTCACAGATACGCAGTATTTT. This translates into CASSYSRERFTDTQYF.